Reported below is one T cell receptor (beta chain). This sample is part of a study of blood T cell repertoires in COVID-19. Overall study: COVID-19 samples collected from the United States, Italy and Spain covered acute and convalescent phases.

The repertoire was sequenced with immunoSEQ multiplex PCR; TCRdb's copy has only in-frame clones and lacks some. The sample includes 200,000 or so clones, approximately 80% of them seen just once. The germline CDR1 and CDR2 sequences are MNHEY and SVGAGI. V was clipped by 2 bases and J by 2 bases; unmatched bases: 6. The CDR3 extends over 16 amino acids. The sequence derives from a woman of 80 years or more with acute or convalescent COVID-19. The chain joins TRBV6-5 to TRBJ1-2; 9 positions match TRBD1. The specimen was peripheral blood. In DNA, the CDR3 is TGTGCCAGCAGTTACCAGGGACAGGGATGGAACTATGGCTACACCTTC. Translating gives CASSYQGQGWNYGYTF.